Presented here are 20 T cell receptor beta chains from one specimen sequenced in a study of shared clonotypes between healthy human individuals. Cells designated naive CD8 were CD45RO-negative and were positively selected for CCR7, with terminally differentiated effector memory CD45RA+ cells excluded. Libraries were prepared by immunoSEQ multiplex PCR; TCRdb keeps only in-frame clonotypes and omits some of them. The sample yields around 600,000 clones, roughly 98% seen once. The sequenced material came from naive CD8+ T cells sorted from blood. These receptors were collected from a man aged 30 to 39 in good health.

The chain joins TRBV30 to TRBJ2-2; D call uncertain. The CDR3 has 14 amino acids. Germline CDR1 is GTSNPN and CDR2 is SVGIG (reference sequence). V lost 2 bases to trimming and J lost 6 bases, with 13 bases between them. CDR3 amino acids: CAWSRSRWAGELFF. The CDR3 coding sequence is TGTGCCTGGAGTCGCTCCCGTTGGGCCGGGGAGCTGTTTTTT. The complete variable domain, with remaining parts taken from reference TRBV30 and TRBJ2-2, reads SQTIHQWPATLVQPVGSPLSLECTVEGTSNPNLYWYRQAAGRGLQLLFYSVGIGQISSEVPQNLSASRPQDRQFILSSKKLLLSDSGFYLCAWSRSRWAGELFFGEGSRLTVL.

The CDR3 loop reads CASSEARGRKETQYF. In DNA form, the CDR3 reads TGTGCCAGCAGTGAAGCTAGGGGGAGAAAAGAGACCCAGTACTTC. This chain uses TRBV25-1 with TRBJ2-5; tentatively, D is TRBD1 (6 bases). CDR3 length: 15 residues. V was clipped by 2 bases and J by 3 bases, with 13 bases between them. Germline V lookup: CDR1 MGHDK, CDR2 SYGVNS.

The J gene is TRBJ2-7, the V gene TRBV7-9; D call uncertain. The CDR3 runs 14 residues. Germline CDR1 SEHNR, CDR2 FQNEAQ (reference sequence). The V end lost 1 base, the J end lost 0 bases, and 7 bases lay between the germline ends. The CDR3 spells CASSLEGPSYEQYF. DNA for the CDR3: TGTGCCAGCAGCTTAGAAGGACCCTCCTACGAGCAGTACTTC.

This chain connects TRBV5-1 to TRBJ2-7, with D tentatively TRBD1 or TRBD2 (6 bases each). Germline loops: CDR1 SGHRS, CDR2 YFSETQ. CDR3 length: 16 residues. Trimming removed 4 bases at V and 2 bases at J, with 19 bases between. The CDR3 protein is CASSGDSGALTYEQYF. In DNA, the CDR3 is TGCGCCAGCAGCGGAGATTCGGGGGCGCTGACCTACGAGCAGTACTTC.

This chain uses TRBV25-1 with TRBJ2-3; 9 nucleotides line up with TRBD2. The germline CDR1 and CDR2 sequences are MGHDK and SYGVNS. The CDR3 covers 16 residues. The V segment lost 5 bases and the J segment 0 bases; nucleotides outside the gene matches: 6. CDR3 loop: CASSLSSGTSTDTQYF. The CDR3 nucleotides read TGTGCCAGCAGTCTTTCTAGCGGGACTAGCACAGATACGCAGTATTTT.

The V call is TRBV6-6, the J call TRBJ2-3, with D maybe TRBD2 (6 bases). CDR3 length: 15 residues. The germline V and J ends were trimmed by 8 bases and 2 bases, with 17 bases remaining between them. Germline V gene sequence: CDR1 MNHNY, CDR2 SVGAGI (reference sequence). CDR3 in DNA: TGTGCCAGCGCCCGACTAGAAGGGGCCACAGATACGCAGTATTTT. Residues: CASARLEGATDTQYF.

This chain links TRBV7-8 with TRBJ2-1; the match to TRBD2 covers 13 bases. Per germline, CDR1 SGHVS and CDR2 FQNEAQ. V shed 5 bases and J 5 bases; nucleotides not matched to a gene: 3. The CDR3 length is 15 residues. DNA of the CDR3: TGTGCCAGCAGCGCGACTAGCGGGAGGAACAATGAGCAGTTCTTC. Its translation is CASSATSGRNNEQFF.

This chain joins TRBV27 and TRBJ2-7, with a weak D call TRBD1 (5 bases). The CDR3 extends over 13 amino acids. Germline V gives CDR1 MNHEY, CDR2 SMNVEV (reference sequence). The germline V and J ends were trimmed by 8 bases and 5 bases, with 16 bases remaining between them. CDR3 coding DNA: TGTGCCAGCTCCCACTTGTCAGGGAACGAGCAGTACTTC. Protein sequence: CASSHLSGNEQYF.

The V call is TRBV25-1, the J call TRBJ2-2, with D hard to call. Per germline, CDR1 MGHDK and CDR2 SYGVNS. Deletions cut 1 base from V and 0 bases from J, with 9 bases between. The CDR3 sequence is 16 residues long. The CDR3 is CASSEWATANTGELFF. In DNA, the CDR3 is TGTGCCAGCAGTGAATGGGCTACAGCGAACACCGGGGAGCTGTTTTTT.

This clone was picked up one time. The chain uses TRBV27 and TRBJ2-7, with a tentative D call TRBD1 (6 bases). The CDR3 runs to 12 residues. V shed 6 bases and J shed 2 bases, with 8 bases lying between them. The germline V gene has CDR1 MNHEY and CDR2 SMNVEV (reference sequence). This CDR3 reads CASRTGPYEQYF. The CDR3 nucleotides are TGTGCCAGCAGGACAGGTCCCTACGAGCAGTACTTC.

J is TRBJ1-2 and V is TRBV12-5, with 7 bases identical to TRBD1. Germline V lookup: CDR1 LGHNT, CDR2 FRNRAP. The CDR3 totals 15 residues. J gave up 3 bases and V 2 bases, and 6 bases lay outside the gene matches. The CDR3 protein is CASGLNRQGDYGYTF. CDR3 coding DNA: TGTGCTAGTGGTTTGAACCGACAGGGAGACTATGGCTACACCTTC.

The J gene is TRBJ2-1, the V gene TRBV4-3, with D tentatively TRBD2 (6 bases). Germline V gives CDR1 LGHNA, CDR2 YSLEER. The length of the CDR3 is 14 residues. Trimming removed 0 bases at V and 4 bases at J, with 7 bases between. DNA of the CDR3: TGCGCCAGCAGCCAAGATGGGGGGTACAATGAGCAGTTCTTC. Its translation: CASSQDGGYNEQFF.

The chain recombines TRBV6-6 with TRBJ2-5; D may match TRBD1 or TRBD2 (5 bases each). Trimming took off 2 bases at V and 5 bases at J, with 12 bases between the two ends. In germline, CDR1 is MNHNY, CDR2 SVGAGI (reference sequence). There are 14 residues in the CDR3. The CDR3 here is CASSYRSREETQYF. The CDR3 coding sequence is TGTGCCAGCAGTTACCGTAGCAGGGAGGAGACCCAGTACTTC.

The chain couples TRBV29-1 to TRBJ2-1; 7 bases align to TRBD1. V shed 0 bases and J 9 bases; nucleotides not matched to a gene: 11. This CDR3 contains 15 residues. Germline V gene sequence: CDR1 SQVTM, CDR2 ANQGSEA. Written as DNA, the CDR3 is TGCAGCGTTGAAGATCAGATAGGGGGCGCGGGTGAGCAGTTCTTC. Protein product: CSVEDQIGGAGEQFF.

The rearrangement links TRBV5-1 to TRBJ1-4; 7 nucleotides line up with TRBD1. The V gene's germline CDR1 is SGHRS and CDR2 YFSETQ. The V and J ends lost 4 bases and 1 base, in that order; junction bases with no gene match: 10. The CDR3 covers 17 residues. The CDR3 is CASSPGTEGVTNEKLFF. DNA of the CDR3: TGCGCCAGCAGCCCCGGGACAGAAGGAGTAACTAATGAAAAACTGTTTTTT.

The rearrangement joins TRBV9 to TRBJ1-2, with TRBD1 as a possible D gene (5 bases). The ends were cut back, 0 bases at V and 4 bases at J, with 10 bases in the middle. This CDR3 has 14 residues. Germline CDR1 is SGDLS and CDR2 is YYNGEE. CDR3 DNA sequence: TGTGCCAGCAGCGTAGCGGGGACCACCTATGGCTACACCTTC. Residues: CASSVAGTTYGYTF. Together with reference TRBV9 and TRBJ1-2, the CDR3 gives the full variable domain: DSGVTQTPKHLITATGQRVTLRCSPRSGDLSVYWYQQSLDQGLQFLIQYYNGEERAKGNILERFSAQQFPDLHSELNLSSLELGDSALYFCASSVAGTTYGYTFGSGTRLTVV.

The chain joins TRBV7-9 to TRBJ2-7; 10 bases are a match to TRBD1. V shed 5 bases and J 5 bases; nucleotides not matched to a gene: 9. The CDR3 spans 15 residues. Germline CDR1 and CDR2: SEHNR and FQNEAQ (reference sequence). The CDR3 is CASSQPGTGVNEQYF. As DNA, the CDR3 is TGTGCCAGCAGCCAACCTGGGACAGGGGTTAACGAGCAGTACTTC. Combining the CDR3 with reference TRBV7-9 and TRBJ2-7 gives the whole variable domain DTGVSQNPRHKITKRGQNVTFRCDPISEHNRLYWYRQTLGQGPEFLTYFQNEAQLEKSRLLSDRFSAERPKGSFSTLEIQRTEQGDSAMYLCASSQPGTGVNEQYFGPGTRLTVT.

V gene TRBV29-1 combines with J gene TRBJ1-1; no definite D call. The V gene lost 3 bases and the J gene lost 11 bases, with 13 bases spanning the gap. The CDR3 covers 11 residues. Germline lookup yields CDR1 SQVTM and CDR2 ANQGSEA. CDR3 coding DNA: TGCAGCGTTGATGGCCGGTTGGGGGCTTTCTTT. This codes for CSVDGRLGAFF.

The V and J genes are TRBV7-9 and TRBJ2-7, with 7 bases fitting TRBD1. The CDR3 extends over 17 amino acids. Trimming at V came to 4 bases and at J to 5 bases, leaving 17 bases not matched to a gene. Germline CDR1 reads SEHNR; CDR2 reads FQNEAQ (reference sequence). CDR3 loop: CASSSNRATGRVDEQYF. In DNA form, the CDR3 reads TGTGCCAGCAGCTCAAACCGCGCGACAGGGCGGGTAGACGAGCAGTACTTC. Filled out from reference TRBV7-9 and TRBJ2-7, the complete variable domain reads DTGVSQNPRHKITKRGQNVTFRCDPISEHNRLYWYRQTLGQGPEFLTYFQNEAQLEKSRLLSDRFSAERPKGSFSTLEIQRTEQGDSAMYLCASSSNRATGRVDEQYFGPGTRLTVT.

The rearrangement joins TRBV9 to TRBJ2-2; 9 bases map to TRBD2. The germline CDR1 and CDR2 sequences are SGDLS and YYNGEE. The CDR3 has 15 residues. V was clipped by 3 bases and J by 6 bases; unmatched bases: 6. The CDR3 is CASSGSGSKAGELFF. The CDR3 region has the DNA TGTGCCAGCAGCGGTAGCGGGAGTAAAGCCGGGGAGCTGTTTTTT. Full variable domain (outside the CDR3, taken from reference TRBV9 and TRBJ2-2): DSGVTQTPKHLITATGQRVTLRCSPRSGDLSVYWYQQSLDQGLQFLIQYYNGEERAKGNILERFSAQQFPDLHSELNLSSLELGDSALYFCASSGSGSKAGELFFGEGSRLTVL.